The clone carrying this T cell receptor (beta chain) was detected only a few times. What it binds is not known. General study results and limits: Tumor-infiltrating Treg TCR alpha and beta sequences overlapped most with tumor naive CD4+ T cells, then blood naive. The larger-cohort validation was restricted to a single TCR beta V-J rearrangement rather than whole repertoires.

Semi-nested PCR with Nested Universal Primer A followed constant-region reverse priming of full-length variable regions. TCRdb reprocessed the 5' RACE reads with MiXCR, giving one entry per CDR3 protein. The sample has 8,000 or so distinct CDR3 sequences, roughly 65% seen once. This TCR was sampled from a female donor with breast cancer. Sequenced input: tumor-infiltrating naive CD4+ T cells sorted from the breast tumor. Subset in this sample: naive CD4+ T cells, CD4+CD45RA+CD25-.

CDR3 amino acids: CASSSTGANTDTQYF. The CDR3 DNA follows: TGCGCCAGCAGCTCGACAGGGGCAAACACAGATACGCAGTATTTT. V gene TRBV5-1 combines with J gene TRBJ2-3; 8 bases line up with TRBD1. The ends lost 3 bases at V and 2 bases at J; junction bases unmatched: 5. This CDR3 has 15 amino acids. The germline V gene encodes CDR1 SGHRS and CDR2 YFSETQ.